This TCR beta chain derives from a study of T-cell reconstitution after alpha-beta-depleted transplantation in children. The library targeted TCRbeta and was prepared with unique molecular identifiers. MiXCR, applied by TCRdb to the PCR reads, yields one record per CDR3 protein. The sample includes 610,000 or so distinct CDR3 sequences, 25% to 30% seen only once; the top ten take about 35%. CDR1 and CDR2 (germline): ENHRY, SYGVKD. V was shortened by 8 bases and J by 2 bases, with 10 bases between the two germline ends. This CDR3 has 14 residues. The sequence derives from a boy younger than two with Wiskott-Aldrich syndrome, due to receive a stem cell transplant. The chain combines TRBV10-3 with TRBJ2-6; weak D call: TRBD2 (6 bases). The material sequenced was PBMCs, taken before TCRalphabeta/CD19-depleted stem cell transplant. CDR3 bases: TGTGCCATCGGGGGGACCACTGGGGCCAACGTCCTGACTTTC. This sequence encodes CAIGGTTGANVLTF.